This T cell receptor (beta chain) was identified during a study of blood T cells in healthy people across ages. General study results and limits: Using unsorted PBMCs precluded a conclusive naive versus antigen-experienced comparison. Long-lived donors exceeded aged donors in naive CD4+ cells and diversity.

Between the trimmed V and J ends, which lost 5 bases and 10 bases, there was a span of 27 bases. The CDR3 runs 17 residues. Germline V gives CDR1 MNHEY, CDR2 SVGEGT. Concerning this clonotype: Its antigen is still unknown.

Together with a sample-barcoded 5' primer, a J-beta primer mix was included in a second PCR lasting about 6 to 11 cycles. A template-switch adaptor with 12 random nucleotides tagged each cDNA molecule. TCRdb ran MiXCR on the 5' RACE reads and lists one entry per CDR3 protein. The sample carries approximately 800,000 distinct CDR3 sequences, roughly 60% recorded once. This receptor was obtained from a man aged 30 to 45 in good health. The chain carries TRBV6-2 or TRBV6-3 and TRBJ2-1; weak D call: TRBD2 (6 bases). Sequenced: blood. In DNA, the CDR3 is TGTGCCAGCAGTCTCCCGGCAGGGCGTCGCGGTGGGGGGGAGCAGTTCTTC. Encoded protein: CASSLPAGRRGGGEQFF.